This T cell receptor beta chain was captured in a study of Graves' ophthalmopathy and Graves' hyperthyroidism. The authors amplified TCR beta CDR3 regions from RNA transcripts. Scientists carried out first-round RT-PCR using HTBI primers and then a second-round multiplex PCR. Each CDR3 protein gets one entry after TCRdb re-called the multiplex PCR reads with MiXCR. The table includes 620,000 or so distinct CDR3 sequences, 20% to 25% detected once. The CDR3 loop spans 14 amino acids. CDR1 MNHNS and CDR2 SASEGT come from the germline V gene. Germline trimming cut 9 bases from V and 1 base from J; bases unmatched to any gene: 8. Stable hyperthyroidism meant no ophthalmopathy within 18 months of follow-up.

Material: peripheral blood. The rearrangement joins TRBV6-1 to TRBJ1-2; 7 positions match TRBD1. The receptor's source is a woman aged 18 to 35 with stable Graves' hyperthyroidism. Some clones in this sample may be carry-over from other donors' samples. CDR3 nucleotide sequence: TGTGCCAGTAGGGGGACAGATTATAACTATGGCTACACCTTC. Protein: CASRGTDYNYGYTF.